This T cell receptor (beta chain) was observed in a study of cytomegalovirus exposure and HLA in healthy donors (dated 2017 in TCRdb). In the study overall: A later analysis indicated that the 120 validation repertoires were generated on the platform also employed for the roughly 720 repertoires of the first cohort. The study aimed to test whether cataloging public T cell receptors could reveal signatures of past pathogen exposure. A separate validation cohort of about 110 different subjects was used in addition to the approximately 670-subject first cohort. To predict cytomegalovirus infection status, the study combined high-throughput TCR immunosequencing, statistical association of individual TCRs with disease status, and machine learning. The paper as a whole reports these results and caveats: The validation cohort had no HLA typing available for a later analysis, so co-occurrence within that cohort was assessed over all 130 or so repertoires. It was suggested by the authors that the approach could potentially be generalized to other disease states and immunological phenotypes. Three of the identified cytomegalovirus-associated TCR beta chains were confirmed in vitro to be specific for cytomegalovirus antigens. The study gave a list of about 170 TCR beta chains associated with cytomegalovirus. In both the original and validation cohorts, the classifier was reported to diagnose cytomegalovirus status with high specificity and sensitivity. Of the cluster scores, approximately 95% were above 0 in a later analysis, which found that TCRs clustered in the first cohort also tended to co-occur in the approximately 130 validation repertoires. While some public TCRs were present in many individuals, most TCR sequences turned up only very rarely across donors.

Donors formed part of the validation cohort, which comprised 120 or so subjects and was distinct from the first cohort of 550 to 850 subjects. Libraries came from the immunoSEQ multiplex PCR assay. The paper's processing steps were these. To diagnose cytomegalovirus status from the catalog of TCR beta chain sequences, a statistical classification framework was built. Here the immuneACCESS table is served through TCRdb, limited to in-frame sequences with V and J called. Missing clones are a known gap in these copies; in checked studies unresolved V genes cover under half, and the rest lacks a known reason. D and trimming were read from the DNA, whereas the V and J calls and clone size are those reported in that table. This sample comprises fewer than 350,000 clones, 88% of them detected only once. The ten largest clonotypes hold about 0.9% of the sample. Regarding this clone: Its antigen remains unidentified. The input lacks base qualities; no much larger clone sits a single base away.

The CDR3 measures 15 amino acids from cysteine to phenylalanine. The sequence is cut down to CDR3 DNA, 45 bases in frame from base 1. V drops 3 bases and J drops 5 bases, leaving 17 bases in between. As encoded in the germline V gene, CDR1 is SGDLS while CDR2 is YYNGEE. The chain is assembled from TRBV9 and TRBJ2-5; perhaps TRBD2 is the D gene, with 6 bases matching. Sequenced sample: PBMCs. The source is a young woman in good health and CMV-seronegative. The DNA reads TGTGCCAGCAGCGCGAGAGGCGGGACGGAGGAGACCCAGTACTTC. Its protein is CASSARGGTEETQYF.